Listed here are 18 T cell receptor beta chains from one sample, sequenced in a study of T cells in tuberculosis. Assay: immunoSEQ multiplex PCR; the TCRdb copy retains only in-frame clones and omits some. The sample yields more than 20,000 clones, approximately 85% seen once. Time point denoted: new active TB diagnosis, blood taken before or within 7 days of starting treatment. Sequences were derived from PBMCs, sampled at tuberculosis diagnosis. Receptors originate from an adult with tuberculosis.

The CDR3 nucleotides read TGTGCCAGCAGCGCCCCCACCCTGGGACAGCATAGCAATCAGCCCCAGCATTTT. Translating it yields CASSAPTLGQHSNQPQHF. The chain recombines TRBV9 with TRBJ1-5; 7 nucleotides agree with TRBD1. V was pared by 3 bases and J by 0 bases, with 12 bases of the junction left unmatched. This CDR3 comprises 18 residues. Germline lookup yields CDR1 SGDLS and CDR2 YYNGEE.

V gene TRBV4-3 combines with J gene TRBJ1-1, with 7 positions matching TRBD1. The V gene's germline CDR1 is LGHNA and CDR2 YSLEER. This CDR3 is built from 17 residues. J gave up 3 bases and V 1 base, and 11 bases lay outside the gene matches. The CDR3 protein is CASSQGLQWDSDTEAFF. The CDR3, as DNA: TGCGCCAGCAGCCAAGGGTTACAATGGGACAGCGACACTGAAGCTTTCTTT.

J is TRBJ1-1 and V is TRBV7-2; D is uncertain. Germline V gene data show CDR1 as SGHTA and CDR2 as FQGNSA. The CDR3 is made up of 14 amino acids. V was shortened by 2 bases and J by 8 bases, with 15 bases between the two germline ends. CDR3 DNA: TGTGCCAGCAGCTTACCAACCGATGGAGAGGAAGCTTTCTTT. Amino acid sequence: CASSLPTDGEEAFF.

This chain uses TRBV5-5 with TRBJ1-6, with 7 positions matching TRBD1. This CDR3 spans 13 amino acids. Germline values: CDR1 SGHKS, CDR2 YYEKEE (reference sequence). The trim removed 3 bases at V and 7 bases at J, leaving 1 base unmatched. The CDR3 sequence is CASSWDRNSPLHF. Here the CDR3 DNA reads TGTGCCAGCAGCTGGGACAGAAATTCACCCCTCCACTTT.

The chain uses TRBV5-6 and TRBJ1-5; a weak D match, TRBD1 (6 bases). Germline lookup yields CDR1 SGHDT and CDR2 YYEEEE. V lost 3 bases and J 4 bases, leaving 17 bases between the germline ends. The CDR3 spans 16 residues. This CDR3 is CASSWYGQKGNQPQHF. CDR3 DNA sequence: TGTGCCAGCAGCTGGTACGGACAGAAAGGAAATCAGCCCCAGCATTTT.

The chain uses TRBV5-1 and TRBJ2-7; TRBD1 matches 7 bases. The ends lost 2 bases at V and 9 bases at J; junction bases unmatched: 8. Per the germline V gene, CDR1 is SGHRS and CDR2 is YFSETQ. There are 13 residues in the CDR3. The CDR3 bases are TGCGCCAGCAGCTTCGTAGACAGGGCCGGGCAGTACTTC. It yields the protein CASSFVDRAGQYF.

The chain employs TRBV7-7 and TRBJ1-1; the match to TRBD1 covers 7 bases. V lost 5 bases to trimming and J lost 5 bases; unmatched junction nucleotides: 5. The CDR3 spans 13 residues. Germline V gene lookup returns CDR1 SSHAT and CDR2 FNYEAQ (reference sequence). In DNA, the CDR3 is TGTGCCAGCAGCCGCGACAGGGAAACTGAAGCTTTCTTT. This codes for CASSRDRETEAFF.

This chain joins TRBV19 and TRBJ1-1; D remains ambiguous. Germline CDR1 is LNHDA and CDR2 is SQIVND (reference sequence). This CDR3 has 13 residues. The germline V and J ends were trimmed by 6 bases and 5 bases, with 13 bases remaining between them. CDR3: CASSLAVGTEAFF. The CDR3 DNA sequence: TGTGCCAGTAGCTTAGCGGTTGGAACTGAAGCTTTCTTT.

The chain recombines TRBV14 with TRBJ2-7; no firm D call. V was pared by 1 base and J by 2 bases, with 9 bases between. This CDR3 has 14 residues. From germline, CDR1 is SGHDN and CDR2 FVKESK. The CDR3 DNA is TGTGCCAGCAGCCAAGTGGAACAGACCTACGAGCAGTACTTC. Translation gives CASSQVEQTYEQYF.

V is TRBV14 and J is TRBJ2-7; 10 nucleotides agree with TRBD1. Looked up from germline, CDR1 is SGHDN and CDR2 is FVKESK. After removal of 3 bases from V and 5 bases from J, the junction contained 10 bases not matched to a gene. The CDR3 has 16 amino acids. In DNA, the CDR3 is TGTGCCAGCAGCCACTACTTCGGACAGGGGGGCCACGAGCAGTACTTC. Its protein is CASSHYFGQGGHEQYF.

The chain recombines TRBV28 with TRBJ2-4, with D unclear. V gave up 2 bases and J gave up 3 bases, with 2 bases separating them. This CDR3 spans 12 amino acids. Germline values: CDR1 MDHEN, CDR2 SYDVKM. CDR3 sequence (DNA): TGTGCCAGCAGTTTACTCAAAAACATTCAGTACTTC. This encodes CASSLLKNIQYF.

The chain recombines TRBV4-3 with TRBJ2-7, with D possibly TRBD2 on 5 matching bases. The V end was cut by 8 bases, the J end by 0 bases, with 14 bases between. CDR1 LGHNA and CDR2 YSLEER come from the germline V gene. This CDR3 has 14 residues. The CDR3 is CASAPGKGSYEQYF. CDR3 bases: TGCGCCAGCGCTCCGGGGAAGGGCTCCTACGAGCAGTACTTC.

DNA for the CDR3: TGCGCCAGCAGCTCCCGGGGGGGTCCGGACGGCTACACCTTC. Its translation: CASSSRGGPDGYTF. J is TRBJ1-2 and V is TRBV5-1; possible D gene TRBD1, 5 bases. The CDR3 extends over 14 amino acids. Between the trimmed V and J ends, which lost 3 bases and 8 bases, there was a span of 17 bases. In germline, CDR1 is SGHRS, CDR2 YFSETQ. Combining the CDR3 with reference TRBV5-1 and TRBJ1-2 gives the whole variable domain KAGVTQTPRYLIKTRGQQVTLSCSPISGHRSVSWYQQTPGQGLQFLFEYFSETQRNKGNFPGRFSGRQFSNSRSEMNVSTLELGDSALYLCASSSRGGPDGYTFGSGTRLTVV.

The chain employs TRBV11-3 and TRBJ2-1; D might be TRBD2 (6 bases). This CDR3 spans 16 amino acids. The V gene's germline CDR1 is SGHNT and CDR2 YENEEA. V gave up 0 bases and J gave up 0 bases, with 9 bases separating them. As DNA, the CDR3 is TGTGCCAGCAGCTTAGATCCCGGGAGCTCCTACAATGAGCAGTTCTTC. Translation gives CASSLDPGSSYNEQFF.

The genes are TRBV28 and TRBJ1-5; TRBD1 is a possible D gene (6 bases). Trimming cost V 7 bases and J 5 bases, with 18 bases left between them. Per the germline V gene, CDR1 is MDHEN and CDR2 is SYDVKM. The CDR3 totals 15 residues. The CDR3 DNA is TGTGCCAGCAAAACTCCCCAGGGGAGTCATCAGCCCCAGCATTTT. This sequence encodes CASKTPQGSHQPQHF.

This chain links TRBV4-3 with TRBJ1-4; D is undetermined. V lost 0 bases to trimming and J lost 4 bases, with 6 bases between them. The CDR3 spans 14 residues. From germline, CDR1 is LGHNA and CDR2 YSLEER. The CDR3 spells CASSQELLNEKLFF. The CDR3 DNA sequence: TGCGCCAGCAGCCAAGAACTCCTTAATGAAAAACTGTTTTTT.

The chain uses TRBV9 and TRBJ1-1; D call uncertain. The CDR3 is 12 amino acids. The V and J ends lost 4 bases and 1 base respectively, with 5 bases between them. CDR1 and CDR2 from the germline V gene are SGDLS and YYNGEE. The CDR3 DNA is TGTGCCAGCAGCCGAGCGAACACTGAAGCTTTCTTT. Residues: CASSRANTEAFF. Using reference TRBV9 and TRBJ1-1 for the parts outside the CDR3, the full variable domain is DSGVTQTPKHLITATGQRVTLRCSPRSGDLSVYWYQQSLDQGLQFLIQYYNGEERAKGNILERFSAQQFPDLHSELNLSSLELGDSALYFCASSRANTEAFFGQGTRLTVV.

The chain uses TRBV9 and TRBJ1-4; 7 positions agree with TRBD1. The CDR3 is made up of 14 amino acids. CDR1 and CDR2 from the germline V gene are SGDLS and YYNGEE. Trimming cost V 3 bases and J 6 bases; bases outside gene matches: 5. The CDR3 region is CASSGQGGHEKLFF. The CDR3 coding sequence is TGTGCCAGCAGCGGACAGGGTGGACATGAAAAACTGTTTTTT. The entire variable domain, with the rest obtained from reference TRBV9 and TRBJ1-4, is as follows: DSGVTQTPKHLITATGQRVTLRCSPRSGDLSVYWYQQSLDQGLQFLIQYYNGEERAKGNILERFSAQQFPDLHSELNLSSLELGDSALYFCASSGQGGHEKLFFGSGTQLSVL.